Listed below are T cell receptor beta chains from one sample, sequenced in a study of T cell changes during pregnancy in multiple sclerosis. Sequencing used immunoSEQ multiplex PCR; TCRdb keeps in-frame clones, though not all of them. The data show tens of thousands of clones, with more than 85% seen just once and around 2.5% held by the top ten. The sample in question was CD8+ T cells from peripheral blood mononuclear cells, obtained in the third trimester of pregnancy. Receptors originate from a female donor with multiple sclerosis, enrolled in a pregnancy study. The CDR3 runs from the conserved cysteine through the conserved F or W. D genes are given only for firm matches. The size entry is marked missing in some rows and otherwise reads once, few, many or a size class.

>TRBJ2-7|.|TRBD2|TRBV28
TGTGCCAGCAGTTTCCTCCCCCTAGCGGGAGAGCTCGAGCAGTACTTC
CASSFLPLAGELEQYF
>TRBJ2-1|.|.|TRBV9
TGTGCCAGCAGCGTAGTTACTGCCCCAACCAATGAGCAGTTCTTC
CASSVVTAPTNEQFF
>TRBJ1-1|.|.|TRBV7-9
TGTGCCAGCAGCCAAGTGGCGGGGAGGGACACTGAAGCTTTCTTT
CASSQVAGRDTEAFF
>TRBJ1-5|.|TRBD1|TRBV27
TGTGCCAGCAGTCAGGGGGCGCGTCAGCCCCAGCATTTT
CASSQGARQPQHF
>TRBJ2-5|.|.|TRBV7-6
TGTGCCAGCAGTTCCACTGGACTCCTACAAGAGACCCAGTACTTC
CASSSTGLLQETQYF
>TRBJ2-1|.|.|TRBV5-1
TGCGCCAGCAGCTTGGCGGGGGGCGACTACAATGAGCAGTTCTTC
CASSLAGGDYNEQFF
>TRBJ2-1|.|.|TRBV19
TGTGCCAGTAGTCGGGGGTTCCCATCTTTAAATGAGCAGTTCTTC
CASSRGFPSLNEQFF
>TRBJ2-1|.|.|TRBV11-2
TGTGCCAGCAGCCCCGAGTGGGGCCACAATGAGCAGTTCTTC
CASSPEWGHNEQFF
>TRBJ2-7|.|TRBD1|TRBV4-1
TGCGCCAGCAGCCAAGGAGGACAGGGGTACGAGCAGTACTTC
CASSQGGQGYEQYF
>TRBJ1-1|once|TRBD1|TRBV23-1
TGCGCCAGCAGTCAATTCCCAAATCACAGGGGGCCCATGAACACTGAAGCTTTCTTT
CASSQFPNHRGPMNTEAFF
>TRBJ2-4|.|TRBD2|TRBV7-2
TGTGCCAGCACCCATCCGGGACTAGCGGGGGAAAACATTCAGTACTTC
CASTHPGLAGENIQYF
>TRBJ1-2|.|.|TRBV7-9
TGTGCCAGCAGCTCTATAGGAACAGGGATAATGGATGGCTACACCTTC
CASSSIGTGIMDGYTF
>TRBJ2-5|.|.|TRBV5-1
TGCGCCAGCAGCTTTCGGGAGACCCAGTACTTC
CASSFRETQYF
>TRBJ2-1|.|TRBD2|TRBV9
TGTGCCAGCAGCGAAACTACCGGGACTAGAAATGAGCAGTTCTTC
CASSETTGTRNEQFF
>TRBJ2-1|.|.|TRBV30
TGTGCCTGGAGACGGCTAGCATTCGTCAATGAGCAGTTCTTC
CAWRRLAFVNEQFF
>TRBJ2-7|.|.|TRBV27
TGTGCCAGCAGTCTATGGACAGCGTCCCACGAGCAGTACTTC
CASSLWTASHEQYF
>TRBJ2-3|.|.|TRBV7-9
TGTGCCAGCAGCTCGCTCCTGACAGGAAGTTCAGATACGCAGTATTTT
CASSSLLTGSSDTQYF
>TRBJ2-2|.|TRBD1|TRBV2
TGTGCCAGCAGTGATGGGACAGGGGGTCTCATTCGCACCGGGGAGCTGTTTTTT
CASSDGTGGLIRTGELFF
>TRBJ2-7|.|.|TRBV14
TGTGCCAGCAGCCCCTTGACAGCTACCGTTAGCGAGCAGTACTTC
CASSPLTATVSEQYF
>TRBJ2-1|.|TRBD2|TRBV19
TGTGCCAGTAGTATAGGAATGATGCGGGGGGCATGGAACAATGAGCAGTTCTTC
CASSIGMMRGAWNNEQFF
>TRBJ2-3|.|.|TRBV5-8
TGTGCCAGCAGCTCCCTCGTAGATACGCAGTATTTT
CASSSLVDTQYF
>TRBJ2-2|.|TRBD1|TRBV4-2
TGTGCCAGCAGCTTCCAGGGGGCGTCCGGGGAGCTGTTTTTT
CASSFQGASGELFF
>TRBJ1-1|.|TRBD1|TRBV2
TGTGCCAGCAGGACAGGGTCGACCACTGAAGCTTTCTTT
CASRTGSTTEAFF
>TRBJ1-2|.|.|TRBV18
TGTGCCAGCTCCTCGGGACCCGGAGGGGACTATGGCTACACCTTC
CASSSGPGGDYGYTF
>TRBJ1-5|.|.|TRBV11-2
TGTGCCAGCAGCTTAGGTTTCGGGCAGCCCCAGCATTTT
CASSLGFGQPQHF
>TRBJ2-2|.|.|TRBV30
TGTGCCTGGGCAGGGGGCGGGAGCACCGGGGAGCTGTTTTTT
CAWAGGGSTGELFF
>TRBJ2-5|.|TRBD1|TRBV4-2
TGTGCCAGCAGCCAAGAGCAGGGGGCTTTTGCAGAGACCCAGTACTTC
CASSQEQGAFAETQYF
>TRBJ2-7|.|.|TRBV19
TGTGCCAGTAGTAGCCTCCTGGGGGGCTACGAGCAGTACTTC
CASSSLLGGYEQYF
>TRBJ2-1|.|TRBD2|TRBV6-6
TGTGCCAGCAGTCCTCTAGCGGGATACTACAATGAGCAGTTCTTC
CASSPLAGYYNEQFF
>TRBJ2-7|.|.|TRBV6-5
TGTGCCAGCAGTTACGCACAGGGCCGCTACGAGCAGTACTTC
CASSYAQGRYEQYF